Here is one T cell receptor (beta chain) with its context. Between the trimmed V and J ends, which lost 4 bases and 7 bases, there was a span of 10 bases. The germline V gene encodes CDR1 SNHLY and CDR2 FYNNEI. This CDR3 is 13 amino acids long. TCR sequencing used cDNA made by reverse transcription of extracted RNA. This table comes from immunoSEQ multiplex PCR, and its TCRdb copy is limited to in-frame clones, with some not included. In the table there are over 200,000 clones, about 53% of which are singletons. The data derive from a study of CD8+ T cells in alopecia areata. The V and J genes are TRBV2 and TRBJ1-4; D is undetermined. This specimen consisted of CD4+ T cells sorted from blood, obtained at week 0. The sequence was collected from a human donor with alopecia areata. CDR3 sequence: CASSVSGLEKLFF. CDR3 DNA sequence: TGTGCCAGCAGTGTATCGGGCCTTGAAAAACTGTTTTTT.